This T cell receptor beta chain is drawn from a study of tumor-infiltrating lymphocytes in primary liver carcinoma. Study-wide context: Spanning 30 to 69 years of age, the patients were men and women. Stage T1-T3 N0M0 and a size of about 4 to 11 cm characterized the tumors.

To note about this clonotype: Its target is not known. The missing conserved phenylalanine or tryptophan at the end of this CDR3 makes a read error likely.

Blood RNA originated from unsorted whole blood, with germline DNA additionally extracted. Four milliliters of peripheral blood were gathered ahead of the operation. Starting material of 450 to 500 ng total RNA yielded TCR beta cDNA via a constant-region primer. Libraries for TCR beta were built through three nested multiplex PCR rounds, which together made up a slightly modified ARM-PCR procedure. PCR rounds one and two used TRBV1-TRBV30 forward primers with a C-beta reverse primer for 10 cycles each. MiXCR, run by TCRdb on the multiplex PCR reads, gives a single entry per CDR3 protein. Of about 310,000 distinct CDR3 sequences listed, about 50% were seen once; the top ten hold over 15%. Findings and caveats of the study: Tumor-blood pairs (like tumor-adjacent pairs) overlapped less than tumor region pairs did.

Germline V gives CDR1 LGHNA, CDR2 YNFKEQ. The CDR3 covers 14 residues. V lost 0 bases and J lost 5, with 7 bases in between. The receptor was isolated from a woman aged 30 to 39 with primary liver carcinoma and hepatitis B virus infection. The chain joins TRBV4-2 to TRBJ2-2, with D possibly matching TRBD1 (5 bases). Sequencing was carried out using peripheral blood. Here the CDR3 DNA reads TGTGCCAGCAGCCAAGATAGGGGAACCGGGGAGCTGTTTCTT. This codes for CASSQDRGTGELFL.